One and the same sample provided the 22 T cell receptor beta chains below, sequenced in a study of T cell responses to AZD1222 COVID-19 vaccine. Only in-frame clones appear in the TCRdb table, and some are missing; sequencing was by immunoSEQ multiplex PCR. The sample holds 110,000 to 150,000 clones, over 75% seen once. Specimen: peripheral blood, collected on day 0 of AZD1222 vaccination. Receptors were obtained from an adult in good health.

This chain links TRBV30 with TRBJ2-5; TRBD2 matches 7 bases. The junction had 10 bases not matched to a gene; V was cut back by 3 bases and J by 9 bases. The CDR3 contains 13 residues. CDR1 and CDR2 from the germline V gene are GTSNPN and SVGIG (reference sequence). The CDR3, as DNA: TGTGCCTGGAGGCGGGGGACCCTGGGGGCCCAGTACTTC. Translation gives CAWRRGTLGAQYF.

This sequence joins TRBV5-1 and TRBJ2-3; TRBD2 agrees at 9 bases. V lost 2 bases, J lost 4 bases, and 5 bases stayed unmatched. The CDR3 totals 15 residues. Per the germline V gene, CDR1 is SGHRS and CDR2 is YFSETQ. The CDR3 here is CASSLSASGADTQYF. CDR3 DNA sequence: TGCGCCAGCAGCTTATCGGCTAGCGGGGCAGATACGCAGTATTTT.

CDR3 sequence (DNA): TGTGCCAGCTCACAGGACAGAGGAAAGTTCTTC. Its protein is CASSQDRGKFF. The chain uses TRBV18 and TRBJ2-1, with D tentatively TRBD1 (6 bases). The CDR3 is made up of 11 amino acids. V was pared by 4 bases and J by 14 bases, with 12 bases between. Germline V lookup: CDR1 KGHSH, CDR2 LQKENI.

This clone was counted a few times. The gene calls are TRBV6-1 and TRBJ2-7, with a weak D call TRBD1 (5 bases). Germline-derived CDR1 and CDR2 are MNHNS and SASEGT. V dropped 2 bases and J dropped 1 base, with 9 bases sitting between them. CDR3 length equals 14 residues. CDR3 DNA: TGTGCCAGCAGTGAATACAGGATATCCTACGAGCAGTACTTC. It yields the protein CASSEYRISYEQYF.

This clone is a singleton in its sample. V gene TRBV5-8 combines with J gene TRBJ2-1; tentatively, D is TRBD1 (6 bases). The CDR3 is made up of 18 amino acids. V lost 4 bases and J lost 0, with 20 bases in between. The germline V gene has CDR1 SGHTS and CDR2 YDEGEE. CDR3 sequence reads: CASSPERRQVSSYNEQFF. The CDR3 region has the DNA TGTGCCAGCAGCCCGGAGCGTCGACAGGTTAGCTCCTACAATGAGCAGTTCTTC. Full variable domain (remainder filled in from reference TRBV5-8 and TRBJ2-1): EAGVTQSPTHLIKTRGQQATLRCSPISGHTSVYWYQQALGLGLQFLLWYDEGEERNRGNFPPRFSGRQFPNYSSELNVNALELEDSALYLCASSPERRQVSSYNEQFFGPGTRLTVL.

The genes are TRBV5-1 and TRBJ2-7, with D perhaps TRBD2 (6 bases). This CDR3 is 15 amino acids long. V was trimmed by 1 base and J by 3 bases, leaving 14 bases between them. CDR1 is SGHRS and CDR2 is YFSETQ in the germline V gene. CDR3 sequence (DNA): TGCGCCAGCAGCTTGAATAGTGGTAGCGGCTACGAGCAGTACTTC. Protein: CASSLNSGSGYEQYF.

The chain is built from TRBV19 and TRBJ2-5, with D possibly TRBD2 on 6 matching bases. CDR3 length: 14 residues. The ends were cut back, 3 bases at V and 4 bases at J, with 12 bases in the middle. Germline V lookup: CDR1 LNHDA, CDR2 SQIVND (reference sequence). This CDR3 reads CASSILGEVETQYF. CDR3 bases: TGTGCCAGTAGTATTCTGGGGGAGGTAGAGACCCAGTACTTC.

V usage is TRBV11-2 and J usage is TRBJ2-7; 7 nucleotides agree with TRBD1. Germline V gives CDR1 SGHAT, CDR2 FQNNGV. This CDR3 spans 15 amino acids. V shed 1 base, J shed 1 base, and the junction held 4 bases outside the gene matches. CDR3 in DNA: TGTGCCAGCAGCTTAGGACAGGGCCCATCCTACGAGCAGTACTTC. Encoded protein: CASSLGQGPSYEQYF.

V gene TRBV6-4 combines with J gene TRBJ1-5; D is unresolved. This CDR3 spans 15 amino acids. Germline CDR1 and CDR2: MRHNA and SNTAGT. With 2 bases removed from V and 0 bases from J, the gap between germline ends came to 8 bases. The CDR3 loop is CASSDPMDSNQPQHF. In nucleotides, the CDR3 is TGTGCCAGCAGTGACCCGATGGATAGCAATCAGCCCCAGCATTTT.

The chain combines TRBV5-4 with TRBJ2-4; 7 bases agree with TRBD2. V shed 2 bases and J 6 bases; nucleotides not matched to a gene: 11. Germline V gene lookup returns CDR1 SGHNT and CDR2 YYREEE (reference sequence). The CDR3 sequence is 16 residues long. For the CDR3, the DNA is TGTGCCAGCAGCTTCCAGCGGGAACGATCACTAAACATTCAGTACTTC. This sequence encodes CASSFQRERSLNIQYF.

The chain combines TRBV7-9 with TRBJ2-7; D unclear. V was pared by 5 bases and J by 3 bases, with 17 bases between. The CDR3 loop spans 15 amino acids. The germline gives CDR1 SEHNR, CDR2 FQNEAQ (reference sequence). The CDR3 nucleotides are TGTGCCAGCAGCCTTGTACCGGCTACCAACTACGAGCAGTACTTC. This gives the protein CASSLVPATNYEQYF. Looking up the rest from reference TRBV7-9 and TRBJ2-7 gives the full variable domain: DTGVSQNPRHKITKRGQNVTFRCDPISEHNRLYWYRQTLGQGPEFLTYFQNEAQLEKSRLLSDRFSAERPKGSFSTLEIQRTEQGDSAMYLCASSLVPATNYEQYFGPGTRLTVT.

This chain connects TRBV5-1 to TRBJ2-2; 11 bases line up with TRBD2. This CDR3 contains 16 residues. Trimming cost V 3 bases and J 4 bases; bases outside gene matches: 5. In germline, CDR1 is SGHRS, CDR2 YFSETQ. CDR3 in amino acids: CASSYSGGAATGELFF. In DNA form, the CDR3 reads TGCGCCAGCAGCTATAGCGGGGGGGCGGCCACCGGGGAGCTGTTTTTT. Complete variable domain (other parts from reference TRBV5-1 and TRBJ2-2): KAGVTQTPRYLIKTRGQQVTLSCSPISGHRSVSWYQQTPGQGLQFLFEYFSETQRNKGNFPGRFSGRQFSNSRSEMNVSTLELGDSALYLCASSYSGGAATGELFFGEGSRLTVL.

The chain combines TRBV5-8 with TRBJ2-3, with 9 bases matching TRBD2. The CDR3 is 16 residues long. Germline CDR1 reads SGHTS; CDR2 reads YDEGEE. J lost 0 bases, V lost 4 bases, and 6 bases had no gene match. The CDR3 is CASSPIAGASTDTQYF. In DNA, the CDR3 is TGTGCCAGCAGCCCAATAGCGGGAGCGAGCACAGATACGCAGTATTTT. Based on the CDR3 plus reference TRBV5-8 and TRBJ2-3, the full variable domain is EAGVTQSPTHLIKTRGQQATLRCSPISGHTSVYWYQQALGLGLQFLLWYDEGEERNRGNFPPRFSGRQFPNYSSELNVNALELEDSALYLCASSPIAGASTDTQYFGPGTRLTVL.

The sample holds a few counts of this clone. The CDR3, as DNA: TGCAGCGTTGGGACACTATACTCCTACGAGCAGTACTTC. Translated, it gives CSVGTLYSYEQYF. The chain is built from TRBV29-1 and TRBJ2-7, with a tentative D call TRBD1 (5 bases). The ends were cut back, 4 bases at V and 0 bases at J, with 10 bases in the middle. Germline values: CDR1 SQVTM, CDR2 ANQGSEA. CDR3 length equals 13 residues.

The chain couples TRBV30 to TRBJ1-3, with TRBD1 as a possible D gene (5 bases). Deletions cut 7 bases from V and 2 bases from J, with 12 bases between. CDR1 is GTSNPN, CDR2 SVGIG, per germline (reference sequence). This CDR3 contains 13 residues. For the CDR3, the DNA is TGTGCCTTAGTCAGGGTAACTGGAAACACCATATATTTT. Its protein product is CALVRVTGNTIYF.

In its sample, this clone was seen once. The chain joins TRBV10-3 to TRBJ1-2; D is unresolved. Germline lookup yields CDR1 ENHRY and CDR2 SYGVKD. Trimming took 2 bases from V and 5 from J, leaving 9 bases between them. The CDR3 covers 13 residues. CDR3 in amino acids: CAISEGLRYGYTF. As DNA, the CDR3 is TGTGCCATCAGTGAGGGTCTGAGGTATGGCTACACCTTC.

This chain uses TRBV7-9 with TRBJ2-5; 8 bases align to TRBD2. Germline V lookup: CDR1 SEHNR, CDR2 FQNEAQ (reference sequence). The CDR3 has 17 residues. J gave up 2 bases and V 2 bases, and 10 bases lay outside the gene matches. CDR3 amino acids: CASSLRLGTRRQETQYF. As DNA, the CDR3 is TGTGCCAGCAGCTTAAGGCTAGGGACTAGACGACAAGAGACCCAGTACTTC.

This clone was seen a single time. The J gene is TRBJ1-5, the V gene TRBV28, with a possible D match to TRBD1 (6 bases). V gave up 6 bases and J gave up 8 bases, with 17 bases separating them. From germline, CDR1 is MDHEN and CDR2 SYDVKM. CDR3 length equals 14 residues. CDR3 loop: CASSLRGLREPQHF. The CDR3, as DNA: TGTGCCAGCAGCCTCAGGGGCCTGCGCGAGCCCCAGCATTTT.

This chain uses TRBV3-1 (or the pseudogene TRBV3-2) with TRBJ2-1; D may be TRBD2 (6 bases). Germline V gene data show CDR1 as LGHDT and CDR2 as YNNKEL (reference sequence). Trimming removed 1 base from V and 5 bases from J, with 12 bases in between. The CDR3 totals 15 residues. The CDR3 DNA reads as TGTGCCAGCAGCCAAGTAACGGGAGTCCACAATGAGCAGTTCTTC. Its protein is CASSQVTGVHNEQFF.

This rearrangement joins TRBV5-4 to TRBJ2-2; 12 bases fit TRBD1. Germline V CDR1 and CDR2: SGHNT, YYREEE (reference sequence). The CDR3 is made up of 16 amino acids. Trimming at V came to 4 bases and at J to 7 bases, leaving 8 bases not matched to a gene. Written as DNA, the CDR3 is TGTGCCAGCAGCCACCCGGGACAGGGGGCTGGCGGGGAGCTGTTTTTT. Translated, it gives CASSHPGQGAGGELFF.

The V gene is TRBV11-3, the J gene TRBJ1-1; D is unresolved. This CDR3 is 13 amino acids long. CDR1 is SGHNT and CDR2 is YENEEA in the germline V gene. Deletions cut 4 bases from V and 1 base from J, with 7 bases between. The CDR3 DNA reads TGTGCCAGCAGCTCCATGACGAACACTGAAGCTTTCTTT. This codes for CASSSMTNTEAFF.

This clone was seen only once. The chain uses TRBV13 and TRBJ2-1; D unclear. There are 12 residues in the CDR3. The germline V gene encodes CDR1 PRHDT and CDR2 FYEKMQ (reference sequence). V was pared by 5 bases and J by 6 bases, with 8 bases between. The CDR3 DNA follows: TGTGCCAGCAGCCGCCGTAGCAATGAGCAGTTCTTC. The encoded protein is CASSRRSNEQFF.